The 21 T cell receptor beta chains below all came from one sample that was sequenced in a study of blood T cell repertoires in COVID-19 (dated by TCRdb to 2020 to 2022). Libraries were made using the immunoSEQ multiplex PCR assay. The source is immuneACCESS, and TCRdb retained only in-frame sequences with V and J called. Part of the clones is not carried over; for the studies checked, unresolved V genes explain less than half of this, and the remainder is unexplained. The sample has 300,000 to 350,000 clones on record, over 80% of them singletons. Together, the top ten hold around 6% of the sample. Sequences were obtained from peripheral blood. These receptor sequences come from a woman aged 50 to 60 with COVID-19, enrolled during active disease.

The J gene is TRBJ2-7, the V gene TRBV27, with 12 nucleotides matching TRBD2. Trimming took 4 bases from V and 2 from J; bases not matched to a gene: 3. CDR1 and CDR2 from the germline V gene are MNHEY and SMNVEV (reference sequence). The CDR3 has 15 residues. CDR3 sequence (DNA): TGTGCCAGCAGTTCACTAGCGGGAGGAGCCTACGAGCAGTACTTC. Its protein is CASSSLAGGAYEQYF.

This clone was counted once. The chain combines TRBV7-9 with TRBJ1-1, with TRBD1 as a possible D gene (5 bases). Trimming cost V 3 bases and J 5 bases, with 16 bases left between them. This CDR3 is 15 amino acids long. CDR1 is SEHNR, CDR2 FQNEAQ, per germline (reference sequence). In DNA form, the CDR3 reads TGTGCCAGCAGCTTTCCCATGACGCGGGGGACTGAAGCTTTCTTT. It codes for CASSFPMTRGTEAFF.

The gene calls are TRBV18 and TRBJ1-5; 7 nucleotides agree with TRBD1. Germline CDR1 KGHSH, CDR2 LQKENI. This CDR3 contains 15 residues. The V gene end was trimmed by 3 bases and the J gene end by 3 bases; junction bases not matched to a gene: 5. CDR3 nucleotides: TGTGCCAGCTCACCCGACAGGGCCCTCAATCAGCCCCAGCATTTT. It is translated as CASSPDRALNQPQHF.

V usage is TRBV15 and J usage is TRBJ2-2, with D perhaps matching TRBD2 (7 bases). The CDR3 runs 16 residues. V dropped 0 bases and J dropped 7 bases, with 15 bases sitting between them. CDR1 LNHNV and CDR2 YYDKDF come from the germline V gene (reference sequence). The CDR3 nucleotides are TGTGCCACCAGCAGAGACCCTGGGGGGGCAGGCGGGGAGCTGTTTTTT. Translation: CATSRDPGGAGGELFF.

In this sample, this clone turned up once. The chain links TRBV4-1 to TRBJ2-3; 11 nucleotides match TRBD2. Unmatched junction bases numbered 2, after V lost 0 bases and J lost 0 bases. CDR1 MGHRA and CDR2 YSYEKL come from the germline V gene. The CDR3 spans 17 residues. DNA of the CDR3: TGCGCCAGCAGCCAAGAGGGGACTAGCGGAAGCACAGATACGCAGTATTTT. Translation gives CASSQEGTSGSTDTQYF.

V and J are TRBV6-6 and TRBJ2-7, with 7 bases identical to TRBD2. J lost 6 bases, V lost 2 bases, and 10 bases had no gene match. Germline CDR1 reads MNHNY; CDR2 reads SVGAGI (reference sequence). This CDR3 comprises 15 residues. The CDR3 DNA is TGTGCCAGCAGTTACGAGAGCGGGACCCGCGGCGAGCAGTACTTC. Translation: CASSYESGTRGEQYF.

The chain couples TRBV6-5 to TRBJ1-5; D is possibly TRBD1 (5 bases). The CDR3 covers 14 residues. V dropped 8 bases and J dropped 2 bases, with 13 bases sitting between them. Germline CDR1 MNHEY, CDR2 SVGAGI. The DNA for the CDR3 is TGTGCCAGCGGATGGGGGGTCGGCAATCAGCCCCAGCATTTT. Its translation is CASGWGVGNQPQHF.

Here the CDR3 reads CASSPLAGASTDTQYF. The CDR3 DNA follows: TGTGCCAGCAGCCCCCTAGCGGGAGCTAGCACAGATACGCAGTATTTT. The chain couples TRBV3-1 (or the pseudogene TRBV3-2) to TRBJ2-3; TRBD2 aligns across 10 bases. CDR1 and CDR2 (germline): LGHDT, YNNKEL (reference sequence). The CDR3 sequence is 16 residues long. The V and J ends lost 4 bases and 0 bases, in that order; junction bases with no gene match: 4.

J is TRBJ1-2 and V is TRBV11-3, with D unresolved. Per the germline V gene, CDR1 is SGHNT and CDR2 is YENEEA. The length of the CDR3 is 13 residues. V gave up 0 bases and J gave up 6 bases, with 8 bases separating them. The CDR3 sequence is CASSLETVHGYTF. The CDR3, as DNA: TGTGCCAGCAGCTTAGAAACAGTTCATGGCTACACCTTC.

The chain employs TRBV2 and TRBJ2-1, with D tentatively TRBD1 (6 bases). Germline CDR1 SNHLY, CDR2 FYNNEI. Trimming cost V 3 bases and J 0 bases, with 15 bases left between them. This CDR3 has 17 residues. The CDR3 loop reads CASSDADRSNSYNEQFF. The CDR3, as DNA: TGTGCCAGCAGTGATGCCGACAGGTCCAACTCCTACAATGAGCAGTTCTTC.

The CDR3 DNA reads TGTGCCAGCAGCGCCCCATTTCCCACAAACACAGATACGCAGTATTTT. Its protein product is CASSAPFPTNTDTQYF. The rearrangement joins TRBV9 to TRBJ2-3; D is uncertain. The V gene lost 3 bases and the J gene lost 2 bases, with 16 bases spanning the gap. This CDR3 comprises 16 residues. Germline values: CDR1 SGDLS, CDR2 YYNGEE.

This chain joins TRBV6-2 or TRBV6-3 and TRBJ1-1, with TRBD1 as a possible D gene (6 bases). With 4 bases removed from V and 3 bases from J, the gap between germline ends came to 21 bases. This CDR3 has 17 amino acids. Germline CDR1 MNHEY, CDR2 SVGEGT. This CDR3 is CASSFGISRQEDTEAFF. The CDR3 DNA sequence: TGTGCCAGCAGTTTCGGGATCAGTCGACAGGAGGACACTGAAGCTTTCTTT.

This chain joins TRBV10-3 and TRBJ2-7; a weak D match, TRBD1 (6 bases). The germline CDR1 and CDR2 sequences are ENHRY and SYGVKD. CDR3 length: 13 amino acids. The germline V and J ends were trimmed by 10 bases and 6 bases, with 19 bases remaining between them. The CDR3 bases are TGTGCCAGCAGAACAGGGACGGCCGGCGAGCAGTACTTC. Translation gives CASRTGTAGEQYF.

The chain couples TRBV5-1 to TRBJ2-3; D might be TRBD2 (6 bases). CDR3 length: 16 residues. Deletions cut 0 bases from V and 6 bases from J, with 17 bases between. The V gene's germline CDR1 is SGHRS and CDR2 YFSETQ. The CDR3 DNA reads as TGCGCCAGCAGCTTGGCCCCAAGCGGAGGAGGGGATACGCAGTATTTT. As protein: CASSLAPSGGGDTQYF.

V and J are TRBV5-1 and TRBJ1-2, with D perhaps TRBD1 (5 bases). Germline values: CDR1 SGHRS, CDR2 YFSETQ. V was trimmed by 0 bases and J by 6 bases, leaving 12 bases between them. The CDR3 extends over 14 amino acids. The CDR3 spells CASSLGSQGNGYTF. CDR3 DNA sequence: TGCGCCAGCAGCTTGGGATCTCAGGGTAATGGCTACACCTTC.

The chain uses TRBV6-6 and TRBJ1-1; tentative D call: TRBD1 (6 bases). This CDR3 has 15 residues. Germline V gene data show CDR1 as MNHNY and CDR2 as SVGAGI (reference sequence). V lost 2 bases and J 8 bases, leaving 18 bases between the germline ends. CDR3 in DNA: TGTGCCAGCAGTTACGAACAGGGCCCCGTCTCGGAAGCTTTCTTT. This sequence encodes CASSYEQGPVSEAFF.

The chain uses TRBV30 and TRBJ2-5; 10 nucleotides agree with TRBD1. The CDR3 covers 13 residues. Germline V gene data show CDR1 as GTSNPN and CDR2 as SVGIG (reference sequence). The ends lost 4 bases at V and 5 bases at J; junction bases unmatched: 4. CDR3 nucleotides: TGTGCCTGGAATCCGGGACAGGGGGAGACCCAGTACTTC. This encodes CAWNPGQGETQYF.

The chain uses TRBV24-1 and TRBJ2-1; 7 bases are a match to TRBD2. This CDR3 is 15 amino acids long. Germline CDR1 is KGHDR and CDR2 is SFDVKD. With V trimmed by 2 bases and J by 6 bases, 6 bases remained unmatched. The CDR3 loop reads CATSDSSGNGNEQFF. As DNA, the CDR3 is TGTGCCACCAGTGATTCTAGCGGAAACGGCAATGAGCAGTTCTTC.

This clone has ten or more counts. CDR3 amino acids: CASRGLVDNEQFF. CDR3 bases: TGTGCCAGCCGAGGACTGGTTGACAATGAGCAGTTCTTC. The V call is TRBV6-6, the J call TRBJ2-1; D is perhaps TRBD2 (5 bases). Germline values: CDR1 MNHNY, CDR2 SVGAGI (reference sequence). V was shortened by 8 bases and J by 5 bases, with 13 bases between the two germline ends. The CDR3 is made up of 13 amino acids.

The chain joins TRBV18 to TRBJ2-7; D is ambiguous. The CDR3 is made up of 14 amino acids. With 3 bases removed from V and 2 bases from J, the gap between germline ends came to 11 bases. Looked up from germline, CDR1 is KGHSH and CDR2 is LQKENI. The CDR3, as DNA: TGTGCCAGCTCACCGGCCAGTTCCCCCTACGAGCAGTACTTC. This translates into CASSPASSPYEQYF.

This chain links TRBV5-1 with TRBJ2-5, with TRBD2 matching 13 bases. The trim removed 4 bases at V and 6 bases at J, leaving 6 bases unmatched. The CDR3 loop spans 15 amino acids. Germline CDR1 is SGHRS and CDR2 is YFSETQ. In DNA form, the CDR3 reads TGCGCCAGCAGCCCAACTAGCGGGAGGGAAAAGACCCAGTACTTC. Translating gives CASSPTSGREKTQYF.